This record concerns one T cell receptor (beta chain) sequence. TCRdb's copy holds only in-frame clones and misses some; the assay was immunoSEQ multiplex PCR. The data contain about 83,000 clones, roughly 93% of them singletons. The sample comes from a study of OX40 agonist ivuxolimab in advanced cancers. CDR3 length: 14 residues. V lost 1 base to trimming and J lost 3 bases, with 7 bases between them. Germline V gene data show CDR1 as SGHTA and CDR2 as FQGNSA. The input for sequencing was CD4+ or CD8+ T cells sorted from blood, taken in a trial of the OX40 agonist ivuxolimab. The sequence derives from an adult with an advanced solid tumor such as melanoma, head and neck, liver or kidney cancer. The V and J genes are TRBV7-2 and TRBJ1-3; D is unclear. The chain's CDR3 is CASSLVGNGNTIYF. In DNA, the CDR3 is TGTGCCAGCAGCTTAGTGGGTAATGGAAACACCATATATTTT.